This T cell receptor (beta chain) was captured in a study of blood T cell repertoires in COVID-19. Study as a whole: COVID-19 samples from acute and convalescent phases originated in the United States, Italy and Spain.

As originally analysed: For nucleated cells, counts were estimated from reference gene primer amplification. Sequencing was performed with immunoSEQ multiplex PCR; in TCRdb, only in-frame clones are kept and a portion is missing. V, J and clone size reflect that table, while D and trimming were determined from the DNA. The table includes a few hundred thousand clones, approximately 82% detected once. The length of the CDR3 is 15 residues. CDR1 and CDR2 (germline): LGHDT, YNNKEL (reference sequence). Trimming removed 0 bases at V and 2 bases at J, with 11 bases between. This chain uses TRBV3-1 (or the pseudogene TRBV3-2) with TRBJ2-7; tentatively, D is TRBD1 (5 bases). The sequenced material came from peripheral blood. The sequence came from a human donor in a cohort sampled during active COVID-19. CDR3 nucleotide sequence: TGTGCCAGCAGCCAAGAGGACAAAGATACCTACGAGCAGTACTTC. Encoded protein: CASSQEDKDTYEQYF.